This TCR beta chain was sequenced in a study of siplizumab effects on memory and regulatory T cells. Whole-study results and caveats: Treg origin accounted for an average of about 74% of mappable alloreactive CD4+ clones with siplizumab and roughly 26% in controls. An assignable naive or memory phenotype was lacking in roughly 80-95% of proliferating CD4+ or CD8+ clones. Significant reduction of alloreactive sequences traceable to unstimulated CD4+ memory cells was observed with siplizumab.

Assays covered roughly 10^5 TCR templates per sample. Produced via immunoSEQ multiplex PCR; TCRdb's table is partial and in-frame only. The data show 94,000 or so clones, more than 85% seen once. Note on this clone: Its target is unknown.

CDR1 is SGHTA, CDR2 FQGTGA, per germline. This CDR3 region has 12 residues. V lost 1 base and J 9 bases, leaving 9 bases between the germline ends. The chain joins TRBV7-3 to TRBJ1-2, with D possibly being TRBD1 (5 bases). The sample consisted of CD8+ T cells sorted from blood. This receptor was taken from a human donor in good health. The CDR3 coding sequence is TGTGCCAGCAGCTTAAGTCAGGGTCGCTACACCTTC. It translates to CASSLSQGRYTF.